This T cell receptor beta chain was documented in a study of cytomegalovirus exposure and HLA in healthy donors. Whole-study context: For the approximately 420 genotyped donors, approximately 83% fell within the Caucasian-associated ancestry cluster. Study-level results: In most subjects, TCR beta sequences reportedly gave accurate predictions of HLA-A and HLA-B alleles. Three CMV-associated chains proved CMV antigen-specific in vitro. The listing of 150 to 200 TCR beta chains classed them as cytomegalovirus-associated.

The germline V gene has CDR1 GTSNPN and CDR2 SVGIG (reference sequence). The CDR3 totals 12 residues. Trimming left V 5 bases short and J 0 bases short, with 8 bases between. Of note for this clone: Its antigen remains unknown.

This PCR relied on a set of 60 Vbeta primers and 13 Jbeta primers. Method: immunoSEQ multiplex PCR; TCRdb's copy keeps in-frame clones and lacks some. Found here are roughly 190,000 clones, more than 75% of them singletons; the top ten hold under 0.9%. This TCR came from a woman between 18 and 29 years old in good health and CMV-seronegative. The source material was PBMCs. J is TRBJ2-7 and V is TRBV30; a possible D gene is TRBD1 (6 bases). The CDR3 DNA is TGTGCCTGGGGGGGCTCCTCCTACGAGCAGTACTTC. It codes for CAWGGSSYEQYF.